This passage covers 21 T cell receptor beta chains from one sample sequenced in a study of shared clonotypes between healthy human individuals. The table came from immunoSEQ multiplex PCR; TCRdb's copy has only in-frame clones and leaves some out. The sample gives 110,000 or so clones, around 73% of which show up once; around 23% is in the top ten. Sequencing used memory CD8+ T cells sorted from blood. Stated subset: CD45RO+ cells pooled with CCR7-negative TemRA cells. These receptors were obtained from a woman in her twenties or thirties in good health.

This chain connects TRBV27 to TRBJ2-1; D remains unclear. This CDR3 region has 12 residues. Germline V lookup: CDR1 MNHEY, CDR2 SMNVEV (reference sequence). V shed 3 bases and J shed 7 bases, with 7 bases lying between them. The CDR3 is CASSLGRNEQFF. CDR3 sequence (DNA): TGTGCCAGCAGTTTGGGTCGAAATGAGCAGTTCTTC.

Many counts were recorded for this clone. The chain carries TRBV28 and TRBJ1-1; D gene unclear. There are 19 residues in the CDR3. The germline gives CDR1 MDHEN, CDR2 SYDVKM. Trimming left V 6 bases short and J 1 base short, with 27 bases between. The DNA for the CDR3 is TGTGCCAGCAGACCGGGCCGTAAATTCCCTCCTCTGGGGAACACTGAAGCTTTCTTT. The encoded protein is CASRPGRKFPPLGNTEAFF.

V and J are TRBV28 and TRBJ2-7, with 10 bases aligning to TRBD2. The CDR3 runs to 13 residues. Per germline, CDR1 MDHEN and CDR2 SYDVKM. V shed 6 bases and J 7 bases; nucleotides not matched to a gene: 6. The CDR3: CASSLAGVEEQYF. As DNA, the CDR3 is TGTGCCAGCAGCCTAGCGGGAGTGGAAGAGCAGTACTTC.

The V call is TRBV4-1, the J call TRBJ2-7, with unresolved D. The CDR3 runs 13 residues. Germline CDR1 and CDR2: MGHRA and YSYEKL. V was pared by 3 bases and J by 5 bases, with 11 bases between. DNA for the CDR3: TGCGCCAGCAGCCAGGCTTACTTAGACGAGCAGTACTTC. Its protein is CASSQAYLDEQYF.

The chain employs TRBV5-1 and TRBJ1-1; D is uncertain. This CDR3 has 13 residues. Trimming stripped 5 bases from V and 0 bases from J, with 8 bases between. Germline CDR1 SGHRS, CDR2 YFSETQ. The CDR3: CASRYQVNTEAFF. DNA for the CDR3: TGCGCCAGCAGATATCAGGTGAACACTGAAGCTTTCTTT.

V is TRBV5-6 and J is TRBJ2-2; TRBD2 aligns across 11 bases. There are 18 residues in the CDR3. The ends lost 3 bases at V and 4 bases at J; junction bases unmatched: 11. Germline V gene data show CDR1 as SGHDT and CDR2 as YYEEEE. In DNA form, the CDR3 reads TGTGCCAGCAGCTCCGTAGATACTAGCGGGGGAGGCACCGGGGAGCTGTTTTTT. The encoded protein is CASSSVDTSGGGTGELFF.

This clone came up a few times. This sequence joins TRBV20-1 and TRBJ2-5; the D is unclear. The tail of the sequence fits TRBJ2-7 better, so the J call may be wrong. The CDR3 loop spans 11 amino acids. Germline-derived CDR1 and CDR2 are DFQATT and SNEGSKA (reference sequence). The CDR3: CSARQDYEQYF. The CDR3 coding sequence is TGCAGTGCTAGACAAGACTACGAGCAGTACTTC.

The rearrangement joins TRBV11-2 to TRBJ2-7; 9 nucleotides align to TRBD2. The CDR3 length is 16 residues. The ends lost 1 base at V and 6 bases at J; junction bases unmatched: 10. Germline V gives CDR1 SGHAT, CDR2 FQNNGV. CDR3 amino acids: CASSLARAGGRSEQYF. CDR3 nucleotides: TGTGCCAGCAGCTTAGCACGGGCGGGAGGGCGGAGCGAGCAGTACTTC.

The chain carries TRBV5-6 and TRBJ1-6; 10 positions agree with TRBD1. V trimming: 3 bases; J trimming: 9 bases; junction bases outside the gene matches: 6. The length of the CDR3 is 15 residues. Germline V gene data show CDR1 as SGHDT and CDR2 as YYEEEE. This CDR3 is CASSWGTGAGSPLHF. CDR3 DNA sequence: TGTGCCAGCAGCTGGGGGACAGGGGCGGGTTCACCCCTCCACTTT.

This sequence joins TRBV7-3 and TRBJ1-3, with D perhaps TRBD1 (5 bases). Germline V gene lookup returns CDR1 SGHTA and CDR2 FQGTGA. This CDR3 region has 15 residues. Trimming cost V 4 bases and J 2 bases, with 12 bases left between them. This chain's CDR3 is CASSYGTGPGNTIYF. In DNA form, the CDR3 reads TGTGCCAGCAGCTACGGGACGGGACCTGGAAACACCATATATTTT.

The gene calls are TRBV7-8 and TRBJ2-1, with D unresolved. The CDR3 runs 11 residues. V was pared by 2 bases and J by 7 bases, with 3 bases between. The germline V gene has CDR1 SGHVS and CDR2 FQNEAQ. DNA of the CDR3: TGTGCCAGCAGCTTACTGAATGAGCAGTTCTTC. It specifies CASSLLNEQFF.

This chain uses TRBV28 with TRBJ1-1; possible D gene TRBD1, 6 bases. The V end lost 4 bases, the J end lost 1 base, and 16 bases lay between the germline ends. This CDR3 has 16 residues. Germline values: CDR1 MDHEN, CDR2 SYDVKM. The CDR3 nucleotides are TGTGCCAGCAGTTATCCGGGGGCGGCTAAGAACACTGAAGCTTTCTTT. Its translation: CASSYPGAAKNTEAFF.

This clone was seen just once. V is TRBV4-1 and J is TRBJ1-4; D not resolved. Germline V gene sequence: CDR1 MGHRA, CDR2 YSYEKL. The CDR3 length is 16 residues. Trimming pared 1 base from V and 10 bases from J, leaving 19 bases between. The CDR3, as DNA: TGCGCCAGCAGCCAAGGCAGCCCGTACGAGGTTGGAAAACTGTTTTTT. Its translation: CASSQGSPYEVGKLFF.

The rearrangement joins TRBV6-1 to TRBJ1-2; D might be TRBD1 (5 bases). V lost 3 bases and J lost 8, with 7 bases in between. From germline, CDR1 is MNHNS and CDR2 SASEGT. The CDR3 totals 11 residues. The CDR3 here is CASSEGRGYTF. The CDR3 DNA follows: TGTGCCAGCAGTGAGGGACGAGGCTACACCTTC.

The chain joins TRBV7-8 to TRBJ1-5; D is uncertain. CDR3 length: 16 amino acids. V dropped 5 bases and J dropped 7 bases, with 21 bases sitting between them. CDR1 SGHVS and CDR2 FQNEAQ come from the germline V gene. CDR3 bases: TGTGCCAGCAGCCGCCGGACTGGGAGCTTGAGGCAGCCCCAGCATTTT. This gives the protein CASSRRTGSLRQPQHF.

DNA of the CDR3: TGCAGCGTTGCAGCCTCCGGGACAGGGGGATACTACGAGCAGTACTTC. Protein: CSVAASGTGGYYEQYF. The rearrangement joins TRBV29-1 to TRBJ2-7, with 11 positions matching TRBD1. CDR1 is SQVTM and CDR2 is ANQGSEA in the germline V gene. CDR3 size: 16 residues. Trimming took 4 bases from V and 3 from J; bases not matched to a gene: 11.

The V gene is TRBV18, the J gene TRBJ2-3; no reliable D call. Trimming took off 3 bases at V and 0 bases at J, with 7 bases between the two ends. Germline CDR1 is KGHSH and CDR2 is LQKENI. This CDR3 has 14 amino acids. CDR3 loop: CASSPSGSTDTQYF. In DNA, the CDR3 is TGTGCCAGCTCACCTAGTGGTAGCACAGATACGCAGTATTTT. Using reference TRBV18 and TRBJ2-3 for the parts outside the CDR3, the full variable domain is NAGVMQNPRHLVRRRGQEARLRCSPMKGHSHVYWYRQLPEEGLKFMVYLQKENIIDESGMPKERFSAEFPKEGPSILRIQQVVRGDSAAYFCASSPSGSTDTQYFGPGTRLTVL.

This chain joins TRBV15 and TRBJ2-5, with 10 bases lining up with TRBD2. Germline CDR1 is LNHNV and CDR2 is YYDKDF (reference sequence). J gave up 6 bases and V 1 base, and 8 bases lay outside the gene matches. The CDR3 spans 16 residues. CDR3 region: CATSRVTSGNRQTQYF. The CDR3 region has the DNA TGTGCCACCAGCAGAGTCACTAGCGGGAATCGGCAGACCCAGTACTTC.

This rearrangement joins TRBV6-4 to TRBJ2-1, with 10 nucleotides matching TRBD2. The CDR3 consists of 15 residues. Trimming removed 6 bases from V and 0 bases from J; junction bases left unmatched: 2. Germline V gene sequence: CDR1 MRHNA, CDR2 SNTAGT. CDR3 loop: CASSGLADSYNEQFF. The CDR3 DNA sequence: TGTGCCAGCAGCGGACTAGCGGACTCCTACAATGAGCAGTTCTTC.

V is TRBV7-9 and J is TRBJ2-1, with 7 bases that match TRBD2. Germline CDR1 SEHNR, CDR2 FQNEAQ (reference sequence). Trimming removed 11 bases from V and 6 bases from J; junction bases left unmatched: 22. The CDR3 is made up of 17 amino acids. Here the CDR3 DNA reads TGTGCCGTCGCCCTAGCGGCCACAATTCAACAATTCAATGAGCAGTTCTTC. It yields the protein CAVALAATIQQFNEQFF. Complete variable domain (other parts from reference TRBV7-9 and TRBJ2-1): DTGVSQNPRHKITKRGQNVTFRCDPISEHNRLYWYRQTLGQGPEFLTYFQNEAQLEKSRLLSDRFSAERPKGSFSTLEIQRTEQGDSAMYLCAVALAATIQQFNEQFFGPGTRLTVL.

In its sample, this clone was seen many times. The chain joins TRBV28 to TRBJ1-1; TRBD1 matches at 12 bases. In germline, CDR1 is MDHEN, CDR2 SYDVKM. V dropped 7 bases and J dropped 6; count of bases not matched to a gene: 18. This CDR3 comprises 18 residues. The CDR3 is CASTRRGTGGGLASEAFF. CDR3 coding DNA: TGTGCCAGCACAAGGCGAGGGACAGGGGGCGGGTTGGCTTCTGAAGCTTTCTTT.